A selection of T cell receptor beta chains follows, all from one sample in a study of CD8+ T cells in alopecia areata. This table comes from immunoSEQ multiplex PCR, and its TCRdb copy is limited to in-frame clones, with some not included. The sample yields 140,000 to 150,000 clones, around 49% seen once. Sequencing was performed on CD4+ T cells sorted from blood, taken at week 0. These receptor sequences come from a human donor with alopecia areata. Both conserved end residues are trimmed from each CDR3. The order of the fields is V gene, CDR3 protein.

TRBV29-1 | SVEPGGPNEQF
TRBV29-1 | SVEDRYSGRANEQF
TRBV29-1 | STPGTGPYEQY
TRBV4-1 | ASSQSSVRGRVADTQY
TRBV29-1 | SVATESNTEQY
TRBV28 | ASSLDRTQPQH
TRBV11-2 | ASSPSRVETQY
TRBV6-1 | ASGPSGKVKF
TRBV29-1 | SVVGQETQY
TRBV5-1 | ASSSRTILDTQY